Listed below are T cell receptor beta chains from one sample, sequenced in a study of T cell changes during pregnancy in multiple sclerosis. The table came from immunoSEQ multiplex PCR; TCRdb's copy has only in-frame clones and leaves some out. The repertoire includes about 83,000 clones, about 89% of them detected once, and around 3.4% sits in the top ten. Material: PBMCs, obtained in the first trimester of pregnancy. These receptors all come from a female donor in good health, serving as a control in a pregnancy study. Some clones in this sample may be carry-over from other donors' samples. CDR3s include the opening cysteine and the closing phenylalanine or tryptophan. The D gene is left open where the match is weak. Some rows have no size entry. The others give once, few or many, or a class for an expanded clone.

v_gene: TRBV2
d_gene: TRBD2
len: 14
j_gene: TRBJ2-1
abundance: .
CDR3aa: CASNPSGGLGEQFF
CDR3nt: TGTGCCAGCAACCCTAGCGGGGGCCTGGGTGAGCAGTTCTTC

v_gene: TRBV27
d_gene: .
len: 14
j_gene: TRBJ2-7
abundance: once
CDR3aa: CASSLRDTSYEQYF
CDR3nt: TGTGCCAGCAGTTTACGTGACACTAGCTACGAGCAGTACTTC

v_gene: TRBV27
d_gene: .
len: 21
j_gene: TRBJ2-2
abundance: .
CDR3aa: CASTPRRDNLGTSANTGELFF
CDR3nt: TGTGCCAGCACCCCCCGACGGGACAATCTCGGAACCAGCGCGAACACCGGGGAGCTGTTTTTT

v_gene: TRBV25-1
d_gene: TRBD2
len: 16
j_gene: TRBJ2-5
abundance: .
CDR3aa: CASSEPQAGVRETQYF
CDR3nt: TGTGCCAGCAGTGAACCCCAGGCGGGAGTTCGGGAGACCCAGTACTTC

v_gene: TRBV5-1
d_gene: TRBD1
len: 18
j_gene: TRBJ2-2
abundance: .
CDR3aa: CASNRGKPGQVDTGELFF
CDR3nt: TGCGCCAGCAACCGGGGGAAGCCGGGACAGGTGGACACCGGGGAGCTGTTTTTT

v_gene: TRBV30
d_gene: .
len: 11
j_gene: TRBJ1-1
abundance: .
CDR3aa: CAWSGGLGAFF
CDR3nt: TGTGCCTGGAGTGGGGGGCTTGGAGCTTTCTTT

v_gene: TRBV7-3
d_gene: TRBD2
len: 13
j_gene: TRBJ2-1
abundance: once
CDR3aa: CASSSQTSGEPFF
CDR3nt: TGTGCCAGCAGCTCCCAGACTAGCGGGGAGCCGTTCTTC

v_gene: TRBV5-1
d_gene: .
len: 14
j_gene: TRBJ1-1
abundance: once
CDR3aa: CASRPSGGNTEAFF
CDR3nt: TGCGCCAGCCGCCCGTCGGGTGGGAACACTGAAGCTTTCTTT

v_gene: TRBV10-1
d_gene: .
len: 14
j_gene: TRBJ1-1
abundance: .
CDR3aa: CASSASGSSTEAFF
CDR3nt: TGCGCCAGCAGTGCCTCAGGGTCCAGCACTGAAGCTTTCTTT

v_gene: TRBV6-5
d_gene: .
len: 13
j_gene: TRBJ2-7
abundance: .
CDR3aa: CASSYSGEYEQYF
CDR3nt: TGTGCCAGCAGTTACTCGGGAGAATACGAGCAGTACTTC

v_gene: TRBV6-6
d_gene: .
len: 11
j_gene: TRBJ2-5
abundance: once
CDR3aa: CASSYEGTQYF
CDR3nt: TGTGCCAGCAGTTATGAGGGGACCCAGTACTTC

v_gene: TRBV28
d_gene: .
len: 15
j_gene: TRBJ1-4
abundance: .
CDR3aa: CASSSPGATNEKLFF
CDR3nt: TGTGCCAGCAGTTCTCCGGGTGCAACTAATGAAAAACTGTTTTTT

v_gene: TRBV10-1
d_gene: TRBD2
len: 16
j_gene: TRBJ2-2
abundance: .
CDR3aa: CASSDMRGGSTGELFF
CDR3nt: TGCGCCAGCAGTGACATGCGGGGGGGCTCCACCGGGGAGCTGTTTTTT

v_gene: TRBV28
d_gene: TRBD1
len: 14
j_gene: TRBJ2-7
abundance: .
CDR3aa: CASSLTGFPYEQYF
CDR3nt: TGTGCCAGCAGTCTGACAGGGTTTCCCTACGAGCAGTACTTC

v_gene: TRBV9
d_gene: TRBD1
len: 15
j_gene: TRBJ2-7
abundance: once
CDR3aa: CASSLTGGEAYEQYF
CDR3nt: TGTGCCAGCAGCCTAACAGGGGGCGAGGCGTACGAGCAGTACTTC

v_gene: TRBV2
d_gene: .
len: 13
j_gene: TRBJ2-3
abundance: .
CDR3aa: CATDSGRTDTQYF
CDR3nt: TGTGCCACCGACTCCGGCCGCACAGATACGCAGTATTTT

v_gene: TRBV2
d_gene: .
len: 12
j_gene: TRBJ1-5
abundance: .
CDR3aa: CASSVTDQPQHF
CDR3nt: TGTGCCAGCAGTGTGACAGATCAGCCCCAGCATTTT

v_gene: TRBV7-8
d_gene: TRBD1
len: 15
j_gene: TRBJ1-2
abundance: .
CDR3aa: CASSLTGGRGYGYTF
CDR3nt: TGTGCCAGCAGCTTAACAGGGGGCAGGGGCTATGGCTACACCTTC

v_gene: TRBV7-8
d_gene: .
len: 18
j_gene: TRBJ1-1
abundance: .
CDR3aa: CASSATRPPPRVNTEAFF
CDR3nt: TGTGCCAGCAGCGCGACTCGGCCCCCACCAAGAGTGAACACTGAAGCTTTCTTT

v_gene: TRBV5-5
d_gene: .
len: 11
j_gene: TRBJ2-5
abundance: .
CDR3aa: CASSETLTQYF
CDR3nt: TGTGCCAGCAGCGAGACACTGACCCAGTACTTC

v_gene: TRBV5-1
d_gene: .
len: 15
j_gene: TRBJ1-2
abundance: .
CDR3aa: CASRNTGGDRYGYTF
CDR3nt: TGCGCCAGTAGGAATACCGGAGGGGATAGGTATGGCTACACCTTC

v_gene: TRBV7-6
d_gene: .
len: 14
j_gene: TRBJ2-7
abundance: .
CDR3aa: CASSLSGQPSEQYF
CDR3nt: TGTGCCAGCAGCTTAAGCGGACAGCCCTCCGAGCAGTACTTC

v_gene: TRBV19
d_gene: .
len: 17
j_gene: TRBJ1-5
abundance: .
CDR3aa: CASSGFVRGRGNQPQHF
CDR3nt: TGTGCCAGTAGCGGTTTTGTACGGGGTAGGGGCAATCAGCCCCAGCATTTT

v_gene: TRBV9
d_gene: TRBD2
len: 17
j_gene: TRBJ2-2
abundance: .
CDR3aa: CASSSSGTSGRGGELFF
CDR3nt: TGTGCCAGCAGCTCCTCCGGGACTAGCGGGAGAGGCGGGGAGCTGTTTTTT

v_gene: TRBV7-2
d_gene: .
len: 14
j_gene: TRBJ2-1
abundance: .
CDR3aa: CASSSDRGGNEQFF
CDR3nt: TGTGCCAGCAGCTCCGACAGGGGAGGGAATGAGCAGTTCTTC

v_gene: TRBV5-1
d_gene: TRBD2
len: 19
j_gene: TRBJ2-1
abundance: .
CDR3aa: CASSLPGTSMSRSYNEQFF
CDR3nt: TGCGCCAGCAGCTTGCCCGGGACTAGTATGTCTCGGTCCTACAATGAGCAGTTCTTC

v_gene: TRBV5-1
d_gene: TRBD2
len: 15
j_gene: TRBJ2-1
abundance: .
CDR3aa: CASTSTGGPYNEQFF
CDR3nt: TGCGCCAGCACCTCAACGGGGGGACCCTACAATGAGCAGTTCTTC

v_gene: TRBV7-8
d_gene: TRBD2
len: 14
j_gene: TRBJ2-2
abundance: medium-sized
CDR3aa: CASSTTSGSRELFF
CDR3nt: TGTGCCAGCAGCACAACTAGCGGGAGCCGGGAGCTGTTTTTT

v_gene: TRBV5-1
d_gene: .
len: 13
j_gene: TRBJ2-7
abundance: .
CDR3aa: CASSLAWPDEQYF
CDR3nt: TGCGCCAGCAGCTTGGCCTGGCCCGACGAGCAGTACTTC

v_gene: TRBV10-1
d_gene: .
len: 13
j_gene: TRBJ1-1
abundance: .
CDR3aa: CASSDGGYTEAFF
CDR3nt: TGCGCCAGCAGTGACGGGGGGTACACTGAAGCTTTCTTT

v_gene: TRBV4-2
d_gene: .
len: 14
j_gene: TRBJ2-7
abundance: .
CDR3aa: CASSQDTGPYEQYF
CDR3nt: TGTGCCAGCAGCCAAGATACTGGGCCCTACGAGCAGTACTTC

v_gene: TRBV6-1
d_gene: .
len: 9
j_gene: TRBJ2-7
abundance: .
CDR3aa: CATPLEQYF
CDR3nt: TGTGCCACCCCTCTCGAGCAGTACTTC

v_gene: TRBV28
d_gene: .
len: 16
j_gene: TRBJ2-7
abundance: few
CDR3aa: CASSSPFGGRPYEQYF
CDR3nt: TGTGCCAGCAGTTCCCCCTTTGGGGGGAGGCCCTACGAGCAGTACTTC

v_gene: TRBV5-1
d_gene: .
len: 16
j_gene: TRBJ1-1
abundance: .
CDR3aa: CASSLVITGMNTEAFF
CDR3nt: TGCGCCAGCAGCTTAGTGATCACAGGGATGAACACTGAAGCTTTCTTT

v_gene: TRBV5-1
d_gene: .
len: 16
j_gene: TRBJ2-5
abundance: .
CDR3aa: CASSVRGQGRGETQYF
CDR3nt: TGCGCCAGCAGCGTCCGAGGGCAGGGGCGCGGGGAGACCCAGTACTTC

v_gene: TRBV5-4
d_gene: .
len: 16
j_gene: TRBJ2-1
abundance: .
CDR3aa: CASSLDQRSSYNEQFF
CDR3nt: TGTGCCAGCAGCTTGGATCAGCGGAGCTCCTACAATGAGCAGTTCTTC

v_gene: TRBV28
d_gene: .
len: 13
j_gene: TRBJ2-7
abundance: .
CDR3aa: CASSLLRGYEQYF
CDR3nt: TGTGCCAGCAGTTTATTGCGGGGATACGAGCAGTACTTC

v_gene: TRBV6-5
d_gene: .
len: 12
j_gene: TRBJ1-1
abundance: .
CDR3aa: CASSERRTEAFF
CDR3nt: TGTGCCAGCAGCGAAAGGAGAACTGAAGCTTTCTTT

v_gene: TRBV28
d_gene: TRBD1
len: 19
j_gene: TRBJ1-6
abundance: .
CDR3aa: CASSLWTGGAGVENSPLHF
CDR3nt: TGTGCCAGCAGTTTGTGGACAGGGGGCGCGGGGGTAGAGAACTCACCCCTCCACTTT

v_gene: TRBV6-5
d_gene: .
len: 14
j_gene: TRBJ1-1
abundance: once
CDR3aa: CASSYFSGSGEAFF
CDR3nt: TGTGCCAGCAGTTACTTCTCCGGGTCCGGTGAAGCTTTCTTT

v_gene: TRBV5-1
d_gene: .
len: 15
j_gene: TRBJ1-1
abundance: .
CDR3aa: CASSLVRGGQTEAFF
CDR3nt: TGCGCCAGCAGCTTGGTTAGGGGCGGCCAGACTGAAGCTTTCTTT

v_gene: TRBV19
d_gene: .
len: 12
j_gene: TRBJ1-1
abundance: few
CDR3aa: CASSTRGPEAFF
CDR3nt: TGTGCCAGTAGTACAAGGGGCCCTGAAGCTTTCTTT